This T cell receptor (beta chain) came from a study of blood T cells in healthy people across ages. Findings of the study overall: Whereas aged donors had fewer naive CD4+ cells, long-lived donors had more of them and higher diversity. Getting older went along with TCR beta diversity per million T cells dropping roughly linearly.

Germline values: CDR1 MNHEY, CDR2 SVGAGI. This CDR3 spans 15 amino acids. The germline V and J ends were trimmed by 6 bases and 6 bases, with 21 bases remaining between them. In the case of this clonotype: Its antigen is currently unknown.

A J-beta primer mix and a sample-barcoded 5' primer were used in a second PCR of about 7 to 12 cycles. Each cDNA molecule was tagged by a template-switch adaptor with 12 random nucleotides. TCRdb re-called the 5' RACE reads through MiXCR, storing one row per CDR3 protein. The data show 1.6 million or so distinct CDR3 sequences, about 31% seen once. This sequence joins TRBV6-5 and TRBJ2-7, with D perhaps given as TRBD1 or TRBD2 (5 bases each). What was sequenced was blood. The clonotype originates from a woman aged 25 to 39 in good health. The CDR3, as DNA: TGTGCCAGCAGCCCAGGGACGGCTTCAAGATGCGAGCAGTACTTC. Its translation: CASSPGTASRCEQYF.